This T cell receptor beta chain was recorded in a study of blood T cell repertoires in COVID-19 (dated by TCRdb to 2018 to 2021). Regarding the complete study: Collaborator samples came from the United States, Italy and Spain and covered acute and convalescent phases of COVID-19. The material from the prospective study consisted of cDNA or gDNA derived from T cells, B-cell-depleted T cells, or PBMCs. Subjects who had been exposed to COVID-19, were actively infected with it, or had recovered from it provided the deeply sampled blood TCRbeta repertoires that made up the dataset. The repertoires were released in a freely available public database intended as a resource for research on the immune response to SARS-CoV-2. The samples were drawn from the first 160 participants of the ongoing ImmuneRACE study and from more than 1,000 subjects provided by 6 global collaborators. Nearly every sample came with metadata listing a de-identified subject ID, COVID-19 status, age in years and sex. Where HLA class I and class II types were available, the types were taken from metadata supplied by the sample provider, not from assay-based typing. Study-wide findings and limitations: The amount of clinical and demographic metadata varied by source and participant and was provided uncurated.

In Seattle, one collaborating source enrolled patients while the infection was active and tracked those patients longitudinally over the course of disease. The collaborating institutions used their own protocols to collect whole blood in K2EDTA tubes. For TCRbeta analysis, collaborator samples were shipped as frozen whole blood, as isolated PBMCs, or as DNA extracted from either sample type. TCRbeta CDR3 regions were amplified from genomic DNA by means of the immunoSEQ Assay, a bias-controlled multiplex PCR. The authors' pipeline ran thus. The number of nucleated cells in each sample was estimated from the amplification of reference gene primers within the assay. Sequence reads were collapsed and filtered to measure the absolute abundance of every unique TCRbeta CDR3 rearrangement. For each sample, productive Simpson clonality was calculated as the square root of Simpson's diversity index over productive rearrangements. TCRdb retrieved this table from immuneACCESS and kept in-frame rearrangements only. Not all clones are present; in checked studies, unresolved V genes account for under half, and no reason is known for the remainder. V and J calls and clone size are as listed in that table; D and trimming were resolved from the DNA. Here the sample has around 270,000 clones; roughly four fifths occur a single time. The top ten clones comprise about 15% of the sample.

In its sample, this clone was seen once. Its recognized antigen is unknown. No much larger clone exists at a distance of one base, and base qualities are not known. This receptor was identified in a person between 65 and 80 years old with COVID-19, enrolled during active disease. Sample: peripheral blood.

The CDR3 protein sequence reads: CASSPYYLRGTEAFF. The DNA reads as follows: TGTGCCAGCAGCCCCTATTACCTCCGGGGTACTGAAGCTTTCTTT. The V and J segments used are TRBV5-8 and TRBJ1-1; there is no confident call for the D gene. Based on the germline V gene, the CDR1 and CDR2 sequences are SGHTS and YDEGEE. The V and J ends are trimmed by 4 bases and 5 bases, leaving 18 bases between them. The CDR3, from cysteine to phenylalanine, totals 15 residues. Only the CDR3 DNA stays, 45 bases, in frame from base 1.